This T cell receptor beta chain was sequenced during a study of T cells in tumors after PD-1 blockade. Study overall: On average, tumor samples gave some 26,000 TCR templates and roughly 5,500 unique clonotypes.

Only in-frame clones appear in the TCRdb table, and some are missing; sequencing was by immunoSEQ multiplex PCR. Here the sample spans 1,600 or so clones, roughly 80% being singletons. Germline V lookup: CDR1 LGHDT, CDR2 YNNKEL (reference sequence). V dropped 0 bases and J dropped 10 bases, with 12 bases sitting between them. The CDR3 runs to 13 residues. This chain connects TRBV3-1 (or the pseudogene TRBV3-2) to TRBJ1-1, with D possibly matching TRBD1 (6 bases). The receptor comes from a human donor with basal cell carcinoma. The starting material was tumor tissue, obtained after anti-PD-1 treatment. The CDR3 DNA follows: TGTGCCAGCAGCCAAGATTGGTCCAGGGGAGCTTTCTTT. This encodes CASSQDWSRGAFF.